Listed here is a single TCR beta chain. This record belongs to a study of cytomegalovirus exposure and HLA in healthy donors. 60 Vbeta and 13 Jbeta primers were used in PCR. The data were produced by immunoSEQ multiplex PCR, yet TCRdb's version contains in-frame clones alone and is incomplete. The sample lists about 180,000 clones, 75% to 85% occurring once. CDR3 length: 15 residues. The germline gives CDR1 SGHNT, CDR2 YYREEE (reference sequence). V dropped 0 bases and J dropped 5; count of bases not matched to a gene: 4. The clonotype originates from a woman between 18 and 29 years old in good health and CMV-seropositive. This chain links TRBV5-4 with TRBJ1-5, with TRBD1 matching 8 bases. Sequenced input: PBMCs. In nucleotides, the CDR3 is TGTGCCAGCAGCTTGGACCCAGGGGGCCATCAGCCCCAGCATTTT. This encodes CASSLDPGGHQPQHF. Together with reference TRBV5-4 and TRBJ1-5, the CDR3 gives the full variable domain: ETGVTQSPTHLIKTRGQQVTLRCSSQSGHNTVSWYQQALGQGPQFIFQYYREEENGRGNFPPRFSGLQFPNYSSELNVNALELDDSALYLCASSLDPGGHQPQHFGDGTRLSIL.